These T cell receptor beta chains were read from a single sample in a study of blood T cell repertoires in COVID-19. Profiling relied on immunoSEQ multiplex PCR, and the TCRdb table lists in-frame clones only, not all of them. The table includes over 150,000 clones, 70% to 90% detected once. Sequenced material: peripheral blood. All receptors derive from a man aged 50 to 59 with COVID-19, enrolled during active disease. CDR3s include the opening cysteine and the closing phenylalanine or tryptophan. A D gene is named only where the DNA matches it firmly. Clone size, where shown, is once, few, many, or a class for clones that have expanded.

>-|TRBV7-3|TRBD2|TRBJ2-1
TGTGCCAGCAGCTTATGGACTAGCGGGAGTAATGAGCAGTTCTTC
CASSLWTSGSNEQFF
>-|TRBV19|-|TRBJ1-5
TGTGCCAGTAACAAACAGGGACCCAATCAGCCCCAGCATTTT
CASNKQGPNQPQHF
>-|TRBV19|TRBD2|TRBJ2-1
TGTGCCAGTAGTATAGTTGGGACTAGCGGCCGGAGCTCCTACAATGAGCAGTTCTTC
CASSIVGTSGRSSYNEQFF
>-|TRBV29-1|TRBD1|TRBJ2-1
TGCAGCGTTGAAAGGGACAGGGGTAGAGATGAGCAGTTCTTC
CSVERDRGRDEQFF
>-|TRBV27|-|TRBJ1-2
TGTGCCAGCAGTTCCTTAACCGGGACAACAAACTATGGCTACACCTTC
CASSSLTGTTNYGYTF
>-|TRBV18|-|TRBJ1-5
TGTGCCAGCTCACCGTTCAGGACAGCTAGCAATCAGCCCCAGCATTTT
CASSPFRTASNQPQHF
>-|TRBV28|TRBD1|TRBJ2-1
TGTGCCAGCCGAGGACAGGGTAGGGATGAGCAGTTCTTC
CASRGQGRDEQFF
>-|TRBV14|-|TRBJ2-2
TGTGCCAGCAGCCAAGATTACGGGGGATGGAGTTTGAACACCGGGGAGCTGTTTTTT
CASSQDYGGWSLNTGELFF
>-|TRBV7-9|-|TRBJ1-1
TGTGCCAGCAGCTTAGGTATCAGACTGGAAGCTTTCTTT
CASSLGIRLEAFF
>-|TRBV21-1|-|TRBJ1-5
TGTGCCAGCAGCGGGTCTGTGGGCAGGCGCAATCAGCCCCAGCATTTT
CASSGSVGRRNQPQHF
>-|TRBV2|-|TRBJ1-2
TGTGCCAGCAGTGAAGGCAGCGGGCCAGGGTATGGCTACACCTTC
CASSEGSGPGYGYTF
>-|TRBV3-1/TRBV3-2|-|TRBJ2-1
TGTGCCAGCAGCCATCTGGGGGGGGCCCACAATGAGCAGTTCTTC
CASSHLGGAHNEQFF
>-|TRBV6-5|TRBD1|TRBJ1-1
TGTGCCAGCAGAGAGACAGGGGATAACACTGAAGCTTTCTTT
CASRETGDNTEAFF
>-|TRBV14|TRBD1|TRBJ2-7
TGTGCCAGCAGCCACCTGACAGGGATGGCCGAGCAGTACTTC
CASSHLTGMAEQYF
>-|TRBV2|-|TRBJ1-5
TGTGCCAGCAGTGAGGGGACATTCAGCAATCAGCCCCAGCATTTT
CASSEGTFSNQPQHF
>-|TRBV5-8|-|TRBJ2-5
TGTGCCAGCAGCTTGCATCGGGGGACCTTAAGTCAAGAGACCCAGTACTTC
CASSLHRGTLSQETQYF
>-|TRBV20-1|-|TRBJ1-2
TGCAGTGCTAGTAACCCCCGGCAGGGAACTAACTATGGCTACACCTTC
CSASNPRQGTNYGYTF
>once|TRBV6-5|-|TRBJ1-1
TGTGCCAGCAGTTACTCTCGGGGAGTGAACACTGAAGCTTTCTTT
CASSYSRGVNTEAFF
>-|TRBV25-1|-|TRBJ2-1
TGTGCCAGCAGAGGGGCAGGGCTTAATGAGCAGTTCTTC
CASRGAGLNEQFF
>-|TRBV5-8|-|TRBJ1-5
TGTGCCAGCAATTCGGGGACACCCTATCAGCCCCAGCATTTT
CASNSGTPYQPQHF
>-|TRBV5-1|TRBD1|TRBJ2-1
TGCGCCAGCAGCGCGACAGGGAACAATGAGCAGTTCTTC
CASSATGNNEQFF
>-|TRBV29-1|TRBD1|TRBJ1-2
TGCAGCGTTGCTTGGACAGGGACGGCCGGCTACACCTTC
CSVAWTGTAGYTF
>-|TRBV29-1|-|TRBJ2-4
TGCAGCGTTGAATCTCTCCGGGACACAAAAAACATTCAGTACTTC
CSVESLRDTKNIQYF
>-|TRBV2|-|TRBJ2-2
TGTGCCAGCAGTAGGGCAGGGGATTCCGGGGAGCTGTTTTTT
CASSRAGDSGELFF
>-|TRBV6-1|TRBD2|TRBJ2-2
TGTGCCAGCAGTGAAGCGACTAGCGGGGGGGCCGCGAACACCGGGGAGCTGTTTTTT
CASSEATSGGAANTGELFF
>-|TRBV19|-|TRBJ1-1
TGTGCCAGTAGTATAGGGGCAGTAATTGGCACTGAAGCTTTCTTT
CASSIGAVIGTEAFF
>-|TRBV6-5|-|TRBJ1-1
TGTGCCAGCAGTCCAGGGTATTTGAACACTGAAGCTTTCTTT
CASSPGYLNTEAFF
>once|TRBV11-2|TRBD2|TRBJ2-2
TGTGCCAGCAGAACAGCGGGGGGGATCACCGGGGAGCTGTTTTTT
CASRTAGGITGELFF
>-|TRBV27|-|TRBJ1-4
TGTGCCAGCAGTCCAATCCATAATGAAAAACTGTTTTTT
CASSPIHNEKLFF
>-|TRBV10-3|TRBD1|TRBJ1-5
TGTGCCATCAGTGATTCCAGGGGGGGCAATCAGCCCCAGCATTTT
CAISDSRGGNQPQHF
>-|TRBV29-1|-|TRBJ1-4
TGCAGCGTTGAAGTGGGGGGGGGTGGTGAAAAACTGTTTTTT
CSVEVGGGGEKLFF
>-|TRBV5-1|-|TRBJ2-7
TGCGCCAGCAGCCCGGGTCCAGGGGGGCACGAGCAGTACTTC
CASSPGPGGHEQYF
>-|TRBV19|TRBD1|TRBJ2-2
TGTGCCAGTAGTAGACAGGGGGCCTTGGACACCGGGGAGCTGTTTTTT
CASSRQGALDTGELFF
>-|TRBV25-1|-|TRBJ2-7
TGTGCCAGCAGTGTCATCTACGAGCAGTACTTC
CASSVIYEQYF
>-|TRBV2|-|TRBJ1-6
TGTGCCAGCAGTTTGGGCTCCACAGCGGGGTCACCCCTCCACTTT
CASSLGSTAGSPLHF
>-|TRBV19|TRBD2|TRBJ2-7
TGTGCCAGTAGTCCCGGACTAGCGGGCTACGAGCAGTACTTC
CASSPGLAGYEQYF
>-|TRBV5-1|TRBD2|TRBJ2-2
TGCGCCAGCAGCTTCCGGCGGGGGGGCGGTACCGGGGAGCTGTTTTTT
CASSFRRGGGTGELFF
>-|TRBV9|TRBD2|TRBJ2-2
TGTGCCAGCAGCGTACGAACTAGCGGGGTTTTCGGGGAGCTGTTTTTT
CASSVRTSGVFGELFF
>-|TRBV28|-|TRBJ1-2
TGTGCCAGCAGTTACCCGGCGAGGGCCTGGGGCTATGGCTACACCTTC
CASSYPARAWGYGYTF
>-|TRBV10-3|-|TRBJ2-5
TGTGCCATCAATTCAGGGGAAGAGACCCAGTACTTC
CAINSGEETQYF
>-|TRBV7-8|-|TRBJ1-5
TGTGCCACTGTCGTGGGGGCGAGCGATCAGCCCCAGCATTTT
CATVVGASDQPQHF
>-|TRBV3-1/TRBV3-2|-|TRBJ1-5
TGTGCCAGCAGCCGCCGGGGGAATCAGCCCCAGCATTTT
CASSRRGNQPQHF
>few|TRBV28|-|TRBJ1-5
TGTGCCAGCAGCCCCCTCGCGGGCTCGAATCAGCCCCAGCATTTT
CASSPLAGSNQPQHF
>-|TRBV27|TRBD2|TRBJ2-2
TGTGCCAGCACCAGCGGGGCGAACACCGGGGAGCTGTTTTTT
CASTSGANTGELFF
>few|TRBV28|-|TRBJ2-3
TGTGCCAGCAGCTACTTCTCCTCACAGGGCCGGGATACGCAGTATTTT
CASSYFSSQGRDTQYF
>-|TRBV5-1|TRBD1|TRBJ1-2
TGCGCCAGCAGCTTGTATGGGACAGGGGTTCTAGGCTATGGCTACACCTTC
CASSLYGTGVLGYGYTF
>-|TRBV5-1|TRBD1|TRBJ1-3
TGCGCCAGCAGCCCAGGGGGCTCGTCGGGAAACACCATATATTTT
CASSPGGSSGNTIYF
>once|TRBV19|-|TRBJ1-1
TGTGCCAGTAGTATCGCAGGGAAGAACACTGAAGCTTTCTTT
CASSIAGKNTEAFF
>-|TRBV24-1|TRBD1|TRBJ2-1
TGTGCCACCAGTGATGGACAGGGTAATGAGCAGTTCTTC
CATSDGQGNEQFF